This T cell receptor (beta chain) emerged from a study of early T cells in non-severe SARS-CoV-2 infection. Study-wide context: Sequencing used unsorted whole-blood bulk RNA, so chains lack pairing.

TCRdb passed the 5' RACE reads through MiXCR, listing each CDR3 protein once. The sample yields 100,000 to 120,000 distinct CDR3 sequences, over 9.5% seen once. The ends were cut back, 3 bases at V and 3 bases at J, with 15 bases in the middle. This CDR3 comprises 16 residues. In germline, CDR1 is MGHRA, CDR2 YSYEKL. This clonotype originated in an adult who was a healthcare worker with PCR-confirmed SARS-CoV-2 infection or an uninfected control (not recorded which). The chain links TRBV4-1 to TRBJ2-1; the D is unclear. The sample here was whole blood, taken at baseline. CDR3 DNA: TGCGCCAGCAGCCACCCTCTCAAACATGGCTACAATGAGCAGTTCTTC. It translates to CASSHPLKHGYNEQFF.